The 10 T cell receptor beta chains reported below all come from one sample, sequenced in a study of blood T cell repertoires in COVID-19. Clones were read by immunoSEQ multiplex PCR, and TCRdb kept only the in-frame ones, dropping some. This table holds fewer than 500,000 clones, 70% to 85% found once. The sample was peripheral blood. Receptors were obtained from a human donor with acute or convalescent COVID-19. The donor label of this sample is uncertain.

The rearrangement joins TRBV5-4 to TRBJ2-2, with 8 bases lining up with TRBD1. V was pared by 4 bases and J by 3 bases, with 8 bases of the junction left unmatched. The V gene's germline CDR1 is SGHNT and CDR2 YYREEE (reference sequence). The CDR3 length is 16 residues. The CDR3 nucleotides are TGTGCCAGCAGCCCAAGGACAGGGTTCGACACCGGGGAGCTGTTTTTT. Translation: CASSPRTGFDTGELFF.

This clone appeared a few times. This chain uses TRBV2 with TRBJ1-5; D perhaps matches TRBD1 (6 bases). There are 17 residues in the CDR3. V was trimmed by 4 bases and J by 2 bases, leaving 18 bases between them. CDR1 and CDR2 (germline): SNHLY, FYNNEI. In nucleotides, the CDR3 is TGTGCCAGCAGTGTGGGGGCGGGAGGGTCAGGCAATCAGCCCCAGCATTTT. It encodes CASSVGAGGSGNQPQHF.

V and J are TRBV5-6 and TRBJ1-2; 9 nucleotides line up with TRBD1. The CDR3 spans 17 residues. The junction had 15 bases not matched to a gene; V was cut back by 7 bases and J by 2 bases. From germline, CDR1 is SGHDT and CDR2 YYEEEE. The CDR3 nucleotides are TGTGCCAGCCAACACGTGAAGGACAGGGGAAGGAACTATGGCTACACCTTC. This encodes CASQHVKDRGRNYGYTF.

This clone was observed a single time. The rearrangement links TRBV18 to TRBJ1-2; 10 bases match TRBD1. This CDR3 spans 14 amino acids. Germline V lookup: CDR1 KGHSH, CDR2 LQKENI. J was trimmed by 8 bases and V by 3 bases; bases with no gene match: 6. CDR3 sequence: CASSPTGTGVGYTF. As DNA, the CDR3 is TGTGCCAGCTCACCGACCGGGACAGGGGTCGGCTACACCTTC.

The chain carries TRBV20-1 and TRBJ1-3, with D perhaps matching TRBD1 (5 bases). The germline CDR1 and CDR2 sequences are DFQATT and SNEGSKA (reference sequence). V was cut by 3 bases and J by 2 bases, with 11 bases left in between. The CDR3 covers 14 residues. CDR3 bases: TGCAGTGCTAGTGCAGGGTCAGCTGGAAACACCATATATTTT. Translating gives CSASAGSAGNTIYF.

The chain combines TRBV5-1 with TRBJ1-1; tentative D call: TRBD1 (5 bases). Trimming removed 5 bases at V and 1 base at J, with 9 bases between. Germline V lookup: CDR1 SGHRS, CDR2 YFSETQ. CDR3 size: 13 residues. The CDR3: CASRWTQNTEAFF. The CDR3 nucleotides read TGCGCCAGCAGGTGGACACAGAACACTGAAGCTTTCTTT.

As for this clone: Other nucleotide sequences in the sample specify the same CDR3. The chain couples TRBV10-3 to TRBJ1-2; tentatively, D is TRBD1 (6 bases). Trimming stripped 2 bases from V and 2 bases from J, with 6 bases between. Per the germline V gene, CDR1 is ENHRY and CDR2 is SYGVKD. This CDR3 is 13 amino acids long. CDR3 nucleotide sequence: TGTGCCATCAGTGAGACAGGGAACTATGGCTACACCTTC. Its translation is CAISETGNYGYTF.

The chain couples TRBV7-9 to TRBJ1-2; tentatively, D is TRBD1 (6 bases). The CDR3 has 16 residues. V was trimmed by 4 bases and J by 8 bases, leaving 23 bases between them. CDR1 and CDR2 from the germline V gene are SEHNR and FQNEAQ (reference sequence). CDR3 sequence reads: CASSWLRTERSIGYTF. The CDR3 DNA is TGTGCCAGCAGCTGGCTGAGGACAGAACGATCCATCGGCTACACCTTC. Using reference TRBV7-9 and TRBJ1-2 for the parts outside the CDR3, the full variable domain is DTGVSQNPRHKITKRGQNVTFRCDPISEHNRLYWYRQTLGQGPEFLTYFQNEAQLEKSRLLSDRFSAERPKGSFSTLEIQRTEQGDSAMYLCASSWLRTERSIGYTFGSGTRLTVV.

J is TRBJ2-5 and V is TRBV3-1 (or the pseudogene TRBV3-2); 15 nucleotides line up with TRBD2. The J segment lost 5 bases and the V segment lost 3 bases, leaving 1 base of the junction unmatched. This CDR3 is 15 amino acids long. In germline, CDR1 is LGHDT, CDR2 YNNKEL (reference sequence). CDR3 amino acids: CASSHGTSGRETQYF. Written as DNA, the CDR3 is TGTGCCAGCAGCCATGGGACTAGCGGGAGGGAGACCCAGTACTTC.

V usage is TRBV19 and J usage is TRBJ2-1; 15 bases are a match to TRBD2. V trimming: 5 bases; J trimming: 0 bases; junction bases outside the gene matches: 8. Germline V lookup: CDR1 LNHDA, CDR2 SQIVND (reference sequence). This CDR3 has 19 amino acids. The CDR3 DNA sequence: TGTGCCAGTAGTCTCTGGGGACTAGCGGGAGGAAACTCCTACAATGAGCAGTTCTTC. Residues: CASSLWGLAGGNSYNEQFF.